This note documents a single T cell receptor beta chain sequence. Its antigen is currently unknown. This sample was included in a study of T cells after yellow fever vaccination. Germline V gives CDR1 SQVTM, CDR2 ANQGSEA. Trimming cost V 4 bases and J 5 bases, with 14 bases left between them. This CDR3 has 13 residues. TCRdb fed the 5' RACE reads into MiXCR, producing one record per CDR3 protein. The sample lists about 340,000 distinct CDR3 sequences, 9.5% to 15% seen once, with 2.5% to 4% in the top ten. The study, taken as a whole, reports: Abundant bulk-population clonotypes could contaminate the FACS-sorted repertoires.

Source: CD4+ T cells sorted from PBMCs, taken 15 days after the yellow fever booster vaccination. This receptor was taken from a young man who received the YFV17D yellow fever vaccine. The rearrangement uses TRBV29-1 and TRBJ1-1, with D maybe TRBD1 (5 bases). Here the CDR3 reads CSVVSGTGTEAFF. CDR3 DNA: TGCAGCGTTGTCTCCGGGACTGGGACTGAAGCTTTCTTT.